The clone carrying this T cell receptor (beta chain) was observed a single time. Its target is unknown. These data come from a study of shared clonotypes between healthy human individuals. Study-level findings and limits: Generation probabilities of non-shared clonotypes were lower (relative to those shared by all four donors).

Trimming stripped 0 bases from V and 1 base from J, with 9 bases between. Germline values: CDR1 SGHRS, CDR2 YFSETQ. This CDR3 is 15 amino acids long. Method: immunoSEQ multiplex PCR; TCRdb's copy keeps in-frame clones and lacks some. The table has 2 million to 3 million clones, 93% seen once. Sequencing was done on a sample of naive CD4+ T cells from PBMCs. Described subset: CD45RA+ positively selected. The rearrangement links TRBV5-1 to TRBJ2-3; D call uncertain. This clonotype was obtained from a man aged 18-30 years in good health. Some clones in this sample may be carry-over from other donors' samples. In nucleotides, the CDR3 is TGCGCCAGCAGCTTGGCGGCTATAGGCACAGATACGCAGTATTTT. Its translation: CASSLAAIGTDTQYF.